This T cell receptor (beta chain) was found in a study of metastatic and nonmetastatic thyroid tumors. Study-wide context: The comparison covered peripheral blood and tumor or nodule tissue in malignant and benign thyroid patients. Study-level points and caveats: As reported, TCR beta diversity in blood and tumor was significantly higher in malignant thyroid tumors than in benign nodules.

This clone was detected only a few times. What it recognizes is unknown. CDR1 and CDR2 from the germline V gene are KGHDR and SFDVKD. Trimming stripped 6 bases from V and 8 bases from J, with 16 bases between. The CDR3 runs to 14 residues. In the original workflow: CDR3 differences across clinicopathological groups were used to build a distant-metastasis classifier for papillary thyroid cancer. Via MiXCR, TCRdb re-called the PCR reads. What appears here as the V and J calls and clone size reflects TCRdb's work, not the paper's. The data show roughly 12,000 clones, approximately 32% seen once. Every patient underwent thyroid surgery untreated.

The V gene is TRBV24-1, the J gene TRBJ2-1; D possibly corresponds to TRBD2 (5 bases). Sample: tumor tissue. The clonotype comes from a female donor with papillary thyroid cancer or a benign thyroid nodule (not recorded which). Some clones in this sample may be carry-over from other donors' samples. CDR3 nucleotide sequence: TGTGCCACCAGTAACTATCGGGATCCCGATGAGCAGTTCTTC. Translating it yields CATSNYRDPDEQFF.